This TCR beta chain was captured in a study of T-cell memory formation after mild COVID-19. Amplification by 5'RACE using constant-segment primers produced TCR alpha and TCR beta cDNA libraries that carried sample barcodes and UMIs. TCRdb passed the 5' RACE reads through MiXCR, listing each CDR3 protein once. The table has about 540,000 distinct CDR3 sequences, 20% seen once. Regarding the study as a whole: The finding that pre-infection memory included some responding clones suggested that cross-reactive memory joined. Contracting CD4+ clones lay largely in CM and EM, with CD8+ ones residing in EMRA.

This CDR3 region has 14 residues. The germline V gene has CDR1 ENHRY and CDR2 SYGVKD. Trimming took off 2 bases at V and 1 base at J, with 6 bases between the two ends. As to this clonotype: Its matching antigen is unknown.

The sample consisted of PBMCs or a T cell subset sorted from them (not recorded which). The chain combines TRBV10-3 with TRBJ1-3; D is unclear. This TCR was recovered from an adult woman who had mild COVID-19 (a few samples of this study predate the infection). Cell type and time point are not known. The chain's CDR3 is CAISEIFSGNTIYF. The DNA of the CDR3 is TGTGCCATCAGTGAGATCTTTTCTGGAAACACCATATATTTT.